This TCR beta chain was sequenced for a study of PD-1 blockade in classical Hodgkin lymphoma. The study, taken as a whole, reports: Whatever underlies the repertoire differences (possibly disease activity or prior therapy) remains undefined. The study reported lower baseline TCR diversity in newly diagnosed patients than in healthy donors.

The assay was immunoSEQ multiplex PCR, and TCRdb's table has in-frame clones only and misses some. This sample carries tens of thousands of clones, approximately 90% of them seen once, and the ten largest clones take roughly 1.2%. The CDR3 extends over 14 amino acids. V was pared by 4 bases and J by 5 bases, with 15 bases between. Looked up from germline, CDR1 is SGHRS and CDR2 is YFSETQ. Of note for this clone: As yet, its antigen is unknown.

Described time point: newly diagnosed, previously untreated cHL patient sample. Using magnetic negative selection, the CD4+ T cells were separated out of thawed PBMCs. The authors used newly diagnosed, untreated classical Hodgkin lymphoma PBMCs as comparison. Sequencing was done on a sample of CD4+ T cells from blood. The TCR was taken from a human donor with classical Hodgkin lymphoma. This chain joins TRBV5-1 and TRBJ1-1, with unresolved D. In nucleotides, the CDR3 is TGCGCCAGCAGCCCTCCCCGCGATCCAACTGAAGCTTTCTTT. The encoded protein is CASSPPRDPTEAFF.